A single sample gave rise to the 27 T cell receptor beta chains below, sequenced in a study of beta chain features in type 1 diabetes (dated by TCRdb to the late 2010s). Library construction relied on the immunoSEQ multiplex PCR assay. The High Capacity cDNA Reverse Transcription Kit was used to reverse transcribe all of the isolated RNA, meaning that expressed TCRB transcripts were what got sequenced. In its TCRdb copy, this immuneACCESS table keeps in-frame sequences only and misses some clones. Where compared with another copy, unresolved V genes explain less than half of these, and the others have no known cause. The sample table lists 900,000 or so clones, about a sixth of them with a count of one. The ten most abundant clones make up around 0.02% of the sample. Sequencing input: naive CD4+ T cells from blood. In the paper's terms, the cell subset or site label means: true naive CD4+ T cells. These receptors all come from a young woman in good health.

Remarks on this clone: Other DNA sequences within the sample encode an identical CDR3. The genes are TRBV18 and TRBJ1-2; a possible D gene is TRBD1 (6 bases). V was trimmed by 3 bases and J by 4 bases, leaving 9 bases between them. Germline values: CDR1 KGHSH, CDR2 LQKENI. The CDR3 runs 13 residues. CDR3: CASSPDRLYGYTF. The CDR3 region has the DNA TGTGCCAGCTCACCCGACAGGCTCTATGGCTACACCTTC.

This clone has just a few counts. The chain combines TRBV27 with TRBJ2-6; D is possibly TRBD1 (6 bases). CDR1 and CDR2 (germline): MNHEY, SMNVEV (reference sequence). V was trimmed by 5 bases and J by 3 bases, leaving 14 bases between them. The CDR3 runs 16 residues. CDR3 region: CASSARQVLGANVLTF. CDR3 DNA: TGTGCCAGCAGTGCAAGACAGGTTCTTGGGGCCAACGTCCTGACTTTC. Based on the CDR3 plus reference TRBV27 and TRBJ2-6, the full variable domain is EAQVTQNPRYLITVTGKKLTVTCSQNMNHEYMSWYRQDPGLGLRQIYYSMNVEVTDKGDVPEGYKVSRKEKRNFPLILESPSPNQTSLYFCASSARQVLGANVLTFGAGSRLTVL.

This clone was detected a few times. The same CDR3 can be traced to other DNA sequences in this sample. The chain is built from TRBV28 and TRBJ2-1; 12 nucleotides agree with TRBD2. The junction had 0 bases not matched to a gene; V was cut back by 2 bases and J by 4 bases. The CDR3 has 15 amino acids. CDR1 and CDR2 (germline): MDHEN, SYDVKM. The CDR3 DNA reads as TGTGCCAGCAGTTTAGGACTAGCGGGGTACAATGAGCAGTTCTTC. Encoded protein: CASSLGLAGYNEQFF. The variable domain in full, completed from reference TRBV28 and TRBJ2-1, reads DVKVTQSSRYLVKRTGEKVFLECVQDMDHENMFWYRQDPGLGLRLIYFSYDVKMKEKGDIPEGYSVSREKKERFSLILESASTNQTSMYLCASSLGLAGYNEQFFGPGTRLTVL.

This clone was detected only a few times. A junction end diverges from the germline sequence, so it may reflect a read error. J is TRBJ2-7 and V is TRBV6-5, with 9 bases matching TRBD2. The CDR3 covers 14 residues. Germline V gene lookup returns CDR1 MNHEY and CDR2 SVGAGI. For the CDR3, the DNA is TGTGCCAGCAGTTACTCGATGGCGAGCGGGAGGATCAACTTC. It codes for CASSYSMASGRINF.

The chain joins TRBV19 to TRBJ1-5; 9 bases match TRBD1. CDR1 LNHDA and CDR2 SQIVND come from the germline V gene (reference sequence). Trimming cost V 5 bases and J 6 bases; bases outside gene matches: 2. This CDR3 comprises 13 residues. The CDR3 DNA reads TGTGCCAGTAGTGTGACAGGGGGTCAGCCCCAGCATTTT. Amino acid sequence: CASSVTGGQPQHF.

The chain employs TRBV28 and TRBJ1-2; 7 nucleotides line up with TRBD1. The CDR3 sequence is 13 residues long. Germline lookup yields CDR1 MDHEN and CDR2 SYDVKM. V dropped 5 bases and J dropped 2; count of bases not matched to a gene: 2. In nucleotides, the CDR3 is TGTGCCAGCAGTCAACAGGGGAACTATGGCTACACCTTC. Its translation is CASSQQGNYGYTF.

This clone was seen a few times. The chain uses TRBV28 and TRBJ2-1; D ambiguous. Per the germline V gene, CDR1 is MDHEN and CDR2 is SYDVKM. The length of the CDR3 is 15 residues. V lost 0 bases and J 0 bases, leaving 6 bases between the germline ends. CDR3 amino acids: CASSLWPSSYNEQFF. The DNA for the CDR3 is TGTGCCAGCAGTTTATGGCCGAGCTCCTACAATGAGCAGTTCTTC.

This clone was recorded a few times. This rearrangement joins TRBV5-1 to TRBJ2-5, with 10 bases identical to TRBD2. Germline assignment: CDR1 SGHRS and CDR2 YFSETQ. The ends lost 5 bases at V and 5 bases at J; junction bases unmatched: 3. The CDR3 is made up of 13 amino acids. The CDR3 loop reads CASSGLAAETQYF. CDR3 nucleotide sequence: TGCGCCAGCAGTGGACTAGCGGCGGAGACCCAGTACTTC.

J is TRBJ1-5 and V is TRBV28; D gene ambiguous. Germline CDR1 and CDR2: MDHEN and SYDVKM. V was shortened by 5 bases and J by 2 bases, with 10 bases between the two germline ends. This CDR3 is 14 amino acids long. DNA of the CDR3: TGTGCCAGCAGTCCCCACCACGGCAATCAGCCCCAGCATTTT. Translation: CASSPHHGNQPQHF.

The CDR3 loop reads CASSLVSGSTRNEQFF. The CDR3 bases are TGCGCCAGCAGCTTGGTTAGCGGGAGTACTCGGAATGAGCAGTTCTTC. This chain joins TRBV5-1 and TRBJ2-1; 9 positions agree with TRBD2. CDR1 is SGHRS and CDR2 is YFSETQ in the germline V gene. Trimming took 0 bases from V and 7 from J; bases not matched to a gene: 8. The CDR3 length is 16 residues.

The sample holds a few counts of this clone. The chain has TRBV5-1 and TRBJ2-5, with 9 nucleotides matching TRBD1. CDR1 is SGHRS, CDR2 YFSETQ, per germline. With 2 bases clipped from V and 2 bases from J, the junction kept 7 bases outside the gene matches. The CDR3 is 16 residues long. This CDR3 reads CASSFPGTGSQETQYF. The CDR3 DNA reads TGCGCCAGCAGCTTTCCCGGGACAGGGTCACAAGAGACCCAGTACTTC.

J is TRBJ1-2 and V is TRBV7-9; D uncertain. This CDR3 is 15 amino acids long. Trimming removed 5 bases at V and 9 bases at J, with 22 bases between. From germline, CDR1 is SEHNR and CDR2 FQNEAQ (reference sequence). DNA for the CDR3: TGTGCCAGCAGCAATTCCCGGGAAGGAGGGAGAAGCTACACCTTC. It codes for CASSNSREGGRSYTF.

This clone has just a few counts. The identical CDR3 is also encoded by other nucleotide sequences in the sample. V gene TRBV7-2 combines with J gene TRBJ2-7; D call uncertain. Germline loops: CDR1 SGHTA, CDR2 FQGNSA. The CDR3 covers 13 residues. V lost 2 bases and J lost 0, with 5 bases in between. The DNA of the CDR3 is TGTGCCAGCAGCTTATACAGCTCCTACGAGCAGTACTTC. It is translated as CASSLYSSYEQYF.

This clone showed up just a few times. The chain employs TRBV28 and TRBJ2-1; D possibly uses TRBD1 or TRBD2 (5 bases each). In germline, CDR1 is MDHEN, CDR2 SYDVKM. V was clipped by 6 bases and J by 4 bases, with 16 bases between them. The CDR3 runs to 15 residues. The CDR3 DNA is TGTGCCAGCAGAAGGGACGGGGACCATTACAATGAGCAGTTCTTC. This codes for CASRRDGDHYNEQFF.

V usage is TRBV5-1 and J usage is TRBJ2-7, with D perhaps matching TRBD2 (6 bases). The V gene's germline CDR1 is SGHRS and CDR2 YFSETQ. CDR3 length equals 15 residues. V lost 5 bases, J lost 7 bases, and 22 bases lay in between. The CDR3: CASRPALRGAGEQYF. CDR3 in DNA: TGCGCCAGCAGGCCCGCGTTACGAGGAGCGGGTGAGCAGTACTTC.

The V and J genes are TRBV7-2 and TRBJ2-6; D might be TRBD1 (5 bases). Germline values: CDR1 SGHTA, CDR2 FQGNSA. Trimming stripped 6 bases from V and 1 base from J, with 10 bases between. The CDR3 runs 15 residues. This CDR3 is CASRSGFSGANVLTF. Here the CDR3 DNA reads TGTGCCAGCAGGTCAGGGTTTTCTGGGGCCAACGTCCTGACTTTC. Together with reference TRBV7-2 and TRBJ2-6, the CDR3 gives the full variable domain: GAGVSQSPSNKVTEKGKDVELRCDPISGHTALYWYRQSLGQGLEFLIYFQGNSAPDKSGLPSDRFSAERTGGSVSTLTIQRTQQEDSAVYLCASRSGFSGANVLTFGAGSRLTVL.

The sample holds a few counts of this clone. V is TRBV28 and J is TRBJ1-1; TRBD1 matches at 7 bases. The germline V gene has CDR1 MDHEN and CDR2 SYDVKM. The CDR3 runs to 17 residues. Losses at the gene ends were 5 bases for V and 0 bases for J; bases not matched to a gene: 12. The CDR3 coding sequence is TGTGCCAGCAGTCTCTCTCGGGGACAGATCATGAACACTGAAGCTTTCTTT. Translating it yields CASSLSRGQIMNTEAFF.

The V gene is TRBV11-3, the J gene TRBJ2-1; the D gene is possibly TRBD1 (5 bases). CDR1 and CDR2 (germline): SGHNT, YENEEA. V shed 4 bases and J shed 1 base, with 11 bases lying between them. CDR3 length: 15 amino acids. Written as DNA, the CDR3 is TGTGCCAGCAGCTCCCGAGCAGGGTCCTACAATGAGCAGTTCTTC. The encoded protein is CASSSRAGSYNEQFF.

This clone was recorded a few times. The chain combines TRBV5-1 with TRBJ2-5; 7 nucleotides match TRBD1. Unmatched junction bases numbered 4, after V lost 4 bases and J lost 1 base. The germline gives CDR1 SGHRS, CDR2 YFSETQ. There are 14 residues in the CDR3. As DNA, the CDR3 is TGCGCCAGCAGCCCCGGACAGGCCCAAGAGACCCAGTACTTC. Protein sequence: CASSPGQAQETQYF.

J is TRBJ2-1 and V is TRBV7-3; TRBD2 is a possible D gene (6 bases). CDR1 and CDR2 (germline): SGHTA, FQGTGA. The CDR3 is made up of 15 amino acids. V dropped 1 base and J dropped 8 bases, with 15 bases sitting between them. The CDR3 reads CASSLNPGVSYEQFF. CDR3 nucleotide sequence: TGTGCCAGCAGCTTAAACCCGGGAGTTAGCTATGAGCAGTTCTTC.

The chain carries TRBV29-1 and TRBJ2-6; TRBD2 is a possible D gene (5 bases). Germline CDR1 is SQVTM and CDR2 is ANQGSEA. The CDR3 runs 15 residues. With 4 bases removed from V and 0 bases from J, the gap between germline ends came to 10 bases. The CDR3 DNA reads TGCAGCGTTGGAACGGGAAACTCTGGGGCCAACGTCCTGACTTTC. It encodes CSVGTGNSGANVLTF.

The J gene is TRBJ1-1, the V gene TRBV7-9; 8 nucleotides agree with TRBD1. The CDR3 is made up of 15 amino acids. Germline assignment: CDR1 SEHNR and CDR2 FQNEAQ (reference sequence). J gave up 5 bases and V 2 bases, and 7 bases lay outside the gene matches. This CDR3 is CASSLSGGTGTEAFF. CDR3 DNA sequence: TGTGCCAGCAGCTTATCAGGCGGGACAGGTACTGAAGCTTTCTTT.

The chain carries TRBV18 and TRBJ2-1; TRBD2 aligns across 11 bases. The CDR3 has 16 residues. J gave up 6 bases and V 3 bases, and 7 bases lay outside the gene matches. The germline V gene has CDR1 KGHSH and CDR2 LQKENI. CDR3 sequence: CASSPPGLAVSNEQFF. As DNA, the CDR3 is TGTGCCAGCTCACCTCCGGGACTAGCGGTCAGCAATGAGCAGTTCTTC.

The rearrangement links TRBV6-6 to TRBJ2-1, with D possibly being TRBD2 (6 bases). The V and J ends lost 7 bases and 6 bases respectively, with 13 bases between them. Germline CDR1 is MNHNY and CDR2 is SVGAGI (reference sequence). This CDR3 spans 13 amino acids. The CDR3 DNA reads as TGTGCCAGCAAATTGGGGGACTTCAATGAGCAGTTCTTC. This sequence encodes CASKLGDFNEQFF.

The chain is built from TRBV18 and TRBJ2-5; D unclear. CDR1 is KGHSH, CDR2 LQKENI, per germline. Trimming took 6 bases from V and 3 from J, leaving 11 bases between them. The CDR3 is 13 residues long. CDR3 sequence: CASSPRQEETQYF. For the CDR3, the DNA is TGTGCCAGCTCCCCGCGGCAAGAAGAGACCCAGTACTTC.

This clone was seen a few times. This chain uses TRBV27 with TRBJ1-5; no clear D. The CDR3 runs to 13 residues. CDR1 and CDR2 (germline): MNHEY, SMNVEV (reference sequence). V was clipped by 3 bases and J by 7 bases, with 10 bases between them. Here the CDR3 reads CASSFISGQPQHF. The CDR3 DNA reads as TGTGCCAGCAGTTTTATCTCGGGCCAGCCCCAGCATTTT.

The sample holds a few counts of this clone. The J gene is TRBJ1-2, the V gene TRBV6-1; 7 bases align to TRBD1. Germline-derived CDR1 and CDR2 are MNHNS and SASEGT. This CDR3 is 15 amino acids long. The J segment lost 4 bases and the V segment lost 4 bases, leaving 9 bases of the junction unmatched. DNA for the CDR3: TGTGCCAGCAGTGCAACTGCGGGACAGTCCTATGGCTACACCTTC. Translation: CASSATAGQSYGYTF.